The 13 T cell receptor beta chains in this list originate from one sample, sequenced in a study of patients and donors after allogeneic stem cell transplantation. MiXCR, applied by TCRdb to the RT-PCR reads, yields one record per CDR3 protein. Among under 200,000 distinct CDR3 sequences listed, about 32% were seen once. What was sequenced was blood, either unsorted or a sorted T cell fraction (not recorded which). Receptors originate from a human donor who was either an allogeneic HSCT recipient or a stem cell or donor lymphocyte infusion donor (not recorded which). It is not recorded whose cells these are; they may come from a transplant donor.

This clonotype was detected only a few times. J is TRBJ2-7 and V is TRBV13; the match to TRBD2 covers 10 bases. CDR1 is PRHDT, CDR2 FYEKMQ, per germline (reference sequence). The trim removed 1 base at V and 6 bases at J, leaving 3 bases unmatched. This CDR3 has 14 amino acids. CDR3 sequence: CASSLASGSSEQYF. The CDR3 DNA reads as TGTGCCAGCAGCTTAGCTAGCGGGAGTTCCGAGCAGTACTTC. Full variable domain (missing parts from reference TRBV13 and TRBJ2-7): AAGVIQSPRHLIKEKRETATLKCYPIPRHDTVYWYQQGPGQDPQFLISFYEKMQSDKGSIPDRFSAQQFSDYHSELNMSSLELGDSALYFCASSLASGSSEQYFGPGTRLTVT.

There are a few counts of this clonotype. In DNA, the CDR3 is TGTGCCACCAGTGGGGGACAGGGCTGGCAGCCCCAGCATTTT. As protein: CATSGGQGWQPQHF. V gene TRBV24-1 combines with J gene TRBJ1-5; 9 bases match TRBD1. V trimming: 5 bases; J trimming: 7 bases; junction bases outside the gene matches: 5. This CDR3 has 14 residues. Germline CDR1 is KGHDR and CDR2 is SFDVKD.

This clonotype came up a few times. The chain links TRBV4-3 to TRBJ1-1; the D is unclear. The CDR3 is 16 amino acids. Germline V gene lookup returns CDR1 LGHNA and CDR2 YSLEER. The ends were cut back, 1 base at V and 0 bases at J, with 12 bases in the middle. The CDR3 spells CASSQGNRPMNTEAFF. CDR3 DNA: TGCGCCAGCAGCCAAGGAAACAGACCCATGAACACTGAAGCTTTCTTT.

The V call is TRBV6-2 or TRBV6-3, the J call TRBJ2-1; weak D call: TRBD1 (5 bases). The V end was cut by 2 bases, the J end by 0 bases, with 14 bases between. The CDR3 has 17 amino acids. Germline lookup yields CDR1 MNHEY and CDR2 SVGEGT. CDR3 nucleotides: TGTGCCAGCAGTTACGTTCTGTCAGGGTACTCCTACAATGAGCAGTTCTTC. Translating gives CASSYVLSGYSYNEQFF.

The genes are TRBV6-5 and TRBJ1-5, with D hard to call. Trimming shortened V by 6 bases and J by 7 bases, and 13 bases separated the two germline ends. From germline, CDR1 is MNHEY and CDR2 SVGAGI. This CDR3 has 13 amino acids. The CDR3 loop is CASSSTRYQPQHF. The CDR3 DNA reads as TGTGCCAGCAGCTCTACTCGGTACCAGCCCCAGCATTTT.

This chain joins TRBV3-1 and TRBJ2-3, with D perhaps given as TRBD1 or TRBD2 (5 bases each). Germline lookup yields CDR1 LGHDT and CDR2 YNNKEL (reference sequence). V was pared by 3 bases and J by 4 bases, with 14 bases between. There are 15 residues in the CDR3. The CDR3 region has the DNA TGTGCCAGCAGCCAGGGGACGGGCCTTCCAGATACGCAGTATTTT. It yields the protein CASSQGTGLPDTQYF.

The genes are TRBV3-1 and TRBJ2-5; a weak D match, TRBD2 (5 bases). This CDR3 contains 13 residues. Germline V gene data show CDR1 as LGHDT and CDR2 as YNNKEL (reference sequence). Between the trimmed V and J ends, which lost 3 bases and 4 bases, there was a span of 9 bases. This chain's CDR3 is CASSQASRETQYF. The CDR3 region has the DNA TGTGCCAGCAGCCAGGCTAGCAGAGAGACCCAGTACTTC.

The rearrangement joins TRBV28 to TRBJ2-1; D unresolved. Germline assignment: CDR1 MDHEN and CDR2 SYDVKM. Trimming took off 3 bases at V and 9 bases at J, with 12 bases between the two ends. CDR3 length: 13 residues. CDR3 residues: CASSFGVGSEQFF. The CDR3 DNA reads TGTGCCAGCAGTTTCGGAGTGGGCAGTGAGCAGTTCTTC.

Comments on this clonotype: This may be a read error: a much more frequent sequence differs by one nucleotide. The V gene is TRBV7-9, the J gene TRBJ2-3; weak D call: TRBD2 (5 bases). The CDR3 sequence is 14 residues long. Germline CDR1 reads SEHNR; CDR2 reads FQNEAQ (reference sequence). The CDR3 loop reads CASSPGLTTDTRYF. The CDR3 DNA follows: TGTGCCAGCAGCCCCGGACTCACCACAGATACGCGGTATTTT. Full variable domain (outside the CDR3, taken from reference TRBV7-9 and TRBJ2-3): DTGVSQNPRHKITKRGQNVTFRCDPISEHNRLYWYRQTLGQGPEFLTYFQNEAQLEKSRLLSDRFSAERPKGSFSTLEIQRTEQGDSAMYLCASSPGLTTDTRYFGPGTRLTVL.

In its sample, this clonotype was seen many times. The rearrangement links TRBV20-1 to TRBJ1-3; perhaps TRBD1 as D (5 bases). V was pared by 6 bases and J by 0 bases, with 9 bases between. This CDR3 has 13 amino acids. Per the germline V gene, CDR1 is DFQATT and CDR2 is SNEGSKA (reference sequence). CDR3 in amino acids: CSAIQGSGNTIYF. The CDR3 bases are TGCAGTGCAATTCAGGGCTCTGGAAACACCATATATTTT.

V and J are TRBV7-2 and TRBJ1-1; maybe TRBD1 (5 bases). CDR1 is SGHTA and CDR2 is FQGNSA in the germline V gene. The V and J ends lost 8 bases and 5 bases respectively, with 15 bases between them. The CDR3 sequence is 13 residues long. The DNA of the CDR3 is TGTGCCAGCGCCTGGGGGACTGGGACTGAAGCTTTCTTT. It translates to CASAWGTGTEAFF.

The gene calls are TRBV12-3 or TRBV12-4 and TRBJ2-3; maybe TRBD1 (5 bases). Trimming took 5 bases from V and 6 from J, leaving 12 bases between them. This CDR3 comprises 13 residues. The CDR3 reads CASSKTEMDTQYF. The DNA for the CDR3 is TGTGCCAGCAGTAAGACAGAGATGGATACGCAGTATTTT.

The chain employs TRBV29-1 and TRBJ1-2; no clear D. Germline loops: CDR1 SQVTM, CDR2 ANQGSEA. This CDR3 contains 16 residues. Trimming stripped 0 bases from V and 2 bases from J, with 16 bases between. CDR3 sequence: CSVEDSGAPKNYGYTF. DNA for the CDR3: TGCAGCGTTGAAGATTCGGGCGCCCCAAAAAACTATGGCTACACCTTC.